What follows is one T cell receptor beta chain and its context. The antigen this receptor binds is unknown. No base-level quality is on record; no much larger clone is a single base apart. On a MiSeq, deep resolution sequencing aimed for a depth between 1 in 1 million and 1 in 200,000 T cells, with each clonotype covered 10x on average. The immunoSEQ hsTCRB Kit was used to generate TCR beta libraries. Per the source publication's procedure: The data were analyzed with ImmunoSEQ Analyzer and ImmunoSEQ Data Assistant, and V, D and J gene assignments followed IMGT definitions. Clonality, which ranges from 0 to 1, was calculated by subtracting the normalized Shannon entropy of productive rearrangement frequencies from one. Public clonotype analysis was restricted to overrepresented clonotypes comprising at least 0.05% of each patient's repertoire. About twelve repertoires from age-matched healthy donors, obtained from immuneACCESS, served as clonality controls. As stored in TCRdb, this immuneACCESS dataset retains in-frame rearrangements with V and J assigned. A fraction of the clones does not appear; measured against another copy, unresolved V genes explain less than half of the discrepancy, and the remainder lacks a known reason. For V, J and clone size, that table is used; D and trimming come from the DNA. This sample gives 20,000 to 30,000 clones in total; roughly 70% of them show up just once. Of the sample, around 30% falls within the top ten clones.

CDR1 SEHNR and CDR2 FQNEAQ are derived from the germline V gene (reference sequence). V and J lose 2 bases and 13 bases, and a span of 18 bases separates them. The CDR3 numbers 13 residues from cysteine through phenylalanine. The read is trimmed to its CDR3 DNA, 39 bases read in frame from base 1. In light of the paper, this sample's time point label describes: roughly 23 months on ibrutinib. For TCR beta library preparation, about 2.2 micrograms of genomic DNA was extracted from cryopreserved PBMCs. High-throughput TCR beta sequencing was performed on longitudinal blood samples from CLL patients receiving ibrutinib monotherapy. The patients were enrolled in a single-center, open-label phase 2 trial of ibrutinib monotherapy. The source of the sample is a study of cytotoxic CD8 clonotypes in ibrutinib-treated CLL (dated by TCRdb to the early 2020s). The study in broad terms: In this cohort, around 14 patients were treatment-naive and roughly ten were relapsed/refractory, while fewer than 18 had unmutated IGHV. Partial responses were observed in roughly 24 patients and complete responses in 2; after a median follow-up of around 68 months, remission was maintained in approximately 14 patients and progression was observed in approximately twelve. Samples at response were collected after a median of about 12 months of treatment, with a range of about 6 to 36 months. An average of around 250,000 productive templates and 80,000 to 100,000 productive rearrangements was obtained per sample. Longitudinal samples were available for about 30% of the roughly 86 trial participants. Cryopreserved peripheral blood mononuclear cells were collected at three points: before therapy, at response, and at either sustained remission or disease progression. Every sample from remission and from progressive disease was obtained while the patients were still on ibrutinib. The study at large found these results: Lymph node repertoires were not examined, and the timing of sampling was not matched between patients in sustained remission and those whose disease progressed. At baseline, clonality was higher than in age-matched healthy donors and showed a strong correlation with circulating CD8+ T-cell counts. Public clonotypes were rare and either shrank or stayed stable during treatment, and the rise in clonality at ibrutinib response reflected expansion of private clonotypes. At ibrutinib response clonality went up, during sustained remission it held steady, and at progression it dropped back toward baseline.

This sequence uses TRBV7-9 and TRBJ2-7; the D region possibly corresponds to TRBD1 (6 bases align). Sequencing was performed on PBMCs, taken after 24 months of ibrutinib treatment. The clonotype was recovered from a human donor with chronic lymphocytic leukemia. The nucleotides are TGTGCCAGCAGCTTAAATGATGGGGGACACCGTTACTTC. Its coded protein is CASSLNDGGHRYF. Where the CDR3 stops, the reference TRBV7-9 and TRBJ2-7 genes take over; the full variable domain is DTGVSQNPRHKITKRGQNVTFRCDPISEHNRLYWYRQTLGQGPEFLTYFQNEAQLEKSRLLSDRFSAERPKGSFSTLEIQRTEQGDSAMYLCASSLNDGGHRYFGPGTRLTVT.